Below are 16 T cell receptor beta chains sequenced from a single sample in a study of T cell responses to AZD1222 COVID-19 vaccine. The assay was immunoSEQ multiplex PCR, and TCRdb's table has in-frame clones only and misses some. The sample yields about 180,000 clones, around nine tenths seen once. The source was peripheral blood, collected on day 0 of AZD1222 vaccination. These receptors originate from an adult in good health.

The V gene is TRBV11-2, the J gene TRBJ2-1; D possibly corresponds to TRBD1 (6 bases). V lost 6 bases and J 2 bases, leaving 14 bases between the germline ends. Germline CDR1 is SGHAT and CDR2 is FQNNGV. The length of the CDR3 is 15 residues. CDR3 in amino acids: CASSPTGITYNEQFF. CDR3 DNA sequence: TGTGCCAGCAGTCCTACAGGGATCACCTACAATGAGCAGTTCTTC.

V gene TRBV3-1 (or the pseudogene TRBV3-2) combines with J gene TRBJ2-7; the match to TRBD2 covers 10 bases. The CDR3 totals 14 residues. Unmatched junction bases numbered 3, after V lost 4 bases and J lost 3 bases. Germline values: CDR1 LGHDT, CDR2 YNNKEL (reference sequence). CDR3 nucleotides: TGTGCCAGCAGCCTTCTAGCGGGGGACTACGAGCAGTACTTC. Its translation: CASSLLAGDYEQYF.

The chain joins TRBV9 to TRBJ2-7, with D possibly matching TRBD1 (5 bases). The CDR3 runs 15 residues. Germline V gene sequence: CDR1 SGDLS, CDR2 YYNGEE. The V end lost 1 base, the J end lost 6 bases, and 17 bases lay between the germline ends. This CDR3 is CASSVTGNHPSEQYF. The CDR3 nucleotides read TGTGCCAGCAGCGTAACAGGCAACCATCCTAGCGAGCAGTACTTC.

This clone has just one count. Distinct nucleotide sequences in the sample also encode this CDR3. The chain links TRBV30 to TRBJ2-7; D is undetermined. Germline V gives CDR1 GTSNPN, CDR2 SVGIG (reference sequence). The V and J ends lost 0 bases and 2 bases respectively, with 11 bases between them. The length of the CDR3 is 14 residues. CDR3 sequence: CAWSVPAGTYEQYF. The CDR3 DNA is TGTGCCTGGAGTGTACCGGCAGGAACCTACGAGCAGTACTTC.

This CDR3 is CASSVDMVTYEQYF. The CDR3 nucleotides read TGTGCCAGCAGCGTAGATATGGTAACCTACGAGCAGTACTTC. This chain joins TRBV9 and TRBJ2-7; no definite D call. The CDR3 is 14 residues long. Trimming stripped 0 bases from V and 2 bases from J, with 9 bases between. Germline V gives CDR1 SGDLS, CDR2 YYNGEE. Full variable domain (rest looked up from reference TRBV9 and TRBJ2-7): DSGVTQTPKHLITATGQRVTLRCSPRSGDLSVYWYQQSLDQGLQFLIQYYNGEERAKGNILERFSAQQFPDLHSELNLSSLELGDSALYFCASSVDMVTYEQYFGPGTRLTVT.

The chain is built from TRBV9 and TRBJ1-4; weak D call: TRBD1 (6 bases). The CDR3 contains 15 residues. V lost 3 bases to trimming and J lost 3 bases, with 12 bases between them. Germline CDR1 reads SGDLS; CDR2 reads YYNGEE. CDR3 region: CASSAQGWANEKLFF. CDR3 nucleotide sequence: TGTGCCAGCAGCGCACAGGGATGGGCTAATGAAAAACTGTTTTTT.

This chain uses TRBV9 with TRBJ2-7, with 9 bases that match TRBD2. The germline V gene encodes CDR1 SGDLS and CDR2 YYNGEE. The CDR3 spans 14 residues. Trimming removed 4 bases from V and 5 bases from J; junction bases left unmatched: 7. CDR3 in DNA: TGTGCCAGCAGCCCAAGACTAGCGGTCGACGAGCAGTACTTC. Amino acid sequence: CASSPRLAVDEQYF.

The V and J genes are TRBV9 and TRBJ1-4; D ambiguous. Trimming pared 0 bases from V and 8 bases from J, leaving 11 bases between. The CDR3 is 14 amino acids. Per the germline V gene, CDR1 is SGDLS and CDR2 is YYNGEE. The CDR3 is CASSVAAGNEKLFF. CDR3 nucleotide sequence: TGTGCCAGCAGCGTAGCTGCAGGCAACGAAAAACTGTTTTTT.

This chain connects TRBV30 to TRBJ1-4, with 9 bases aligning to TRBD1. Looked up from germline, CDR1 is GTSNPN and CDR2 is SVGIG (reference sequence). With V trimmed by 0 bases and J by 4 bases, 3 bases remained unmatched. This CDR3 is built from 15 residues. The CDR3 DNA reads TGTGCCTGGAGTGTATGGACAGGGGTTAATGAAAAACTGTTTTTT. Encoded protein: CAWSVWTGVNEKLFF. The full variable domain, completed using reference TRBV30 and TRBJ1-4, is SQTIHQWPATLVQPVGSPLSLECTVEGTSNPNLYWYRQAAGRGLQLLFYSVGIGQISSEVPQNLSASRPQDRQFILSSKKLLLSDSGFYLCAWSVWTGVNEKLFFGSGTQLSVL.

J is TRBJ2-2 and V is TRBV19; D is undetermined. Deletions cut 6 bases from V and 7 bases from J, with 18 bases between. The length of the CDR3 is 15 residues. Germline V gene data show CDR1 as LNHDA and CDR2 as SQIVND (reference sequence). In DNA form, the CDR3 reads TGTGCCAGTAGCGGAAGGTCGAAATTCCGCGGGGAGCTGTTTTTT. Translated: CASSGRSKFRGELFF.

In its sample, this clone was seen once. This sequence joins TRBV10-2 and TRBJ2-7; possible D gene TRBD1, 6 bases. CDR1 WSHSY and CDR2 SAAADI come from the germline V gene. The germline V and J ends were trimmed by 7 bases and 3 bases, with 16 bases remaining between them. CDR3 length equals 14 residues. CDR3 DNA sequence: TGCGCCAGCACCGGACAGCCACACTTCTACGAGCAGTACTTC. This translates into CASTGQPHFYEQYF.

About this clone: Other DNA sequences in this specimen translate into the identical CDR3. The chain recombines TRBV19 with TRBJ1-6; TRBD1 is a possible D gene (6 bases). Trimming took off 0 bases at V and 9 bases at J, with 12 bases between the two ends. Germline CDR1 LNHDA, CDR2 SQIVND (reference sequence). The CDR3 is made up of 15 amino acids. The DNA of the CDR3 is TGTGCCAGTAGTATAGATCAACAGGGTGGTTCACCCCTCCACTTT. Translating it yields CASSIDQQGGSPLHF.

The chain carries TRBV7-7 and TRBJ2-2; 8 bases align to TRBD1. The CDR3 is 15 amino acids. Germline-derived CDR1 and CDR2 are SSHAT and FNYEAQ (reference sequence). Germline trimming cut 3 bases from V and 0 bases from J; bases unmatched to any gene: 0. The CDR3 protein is CASSLDRANTGELFF. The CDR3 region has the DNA TGTGCCAGCAGCTTGGACAGGGCGAACACCGGGGAGCTGTTTTTT.

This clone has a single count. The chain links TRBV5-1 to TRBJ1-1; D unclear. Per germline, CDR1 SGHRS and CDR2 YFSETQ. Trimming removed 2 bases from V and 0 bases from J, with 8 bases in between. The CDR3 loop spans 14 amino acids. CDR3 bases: TGCGCCAGCAGCTTTGGCCAGATGAACACTGAAGCTTTCTTT. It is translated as CASSFGQMNTEAFF.

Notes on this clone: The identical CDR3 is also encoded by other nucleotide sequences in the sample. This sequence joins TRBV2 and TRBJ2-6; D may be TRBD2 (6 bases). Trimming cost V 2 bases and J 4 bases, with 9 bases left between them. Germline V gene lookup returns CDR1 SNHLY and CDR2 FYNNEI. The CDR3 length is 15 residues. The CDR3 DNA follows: TGTGCCAGCAGTGAACGGGGGTCCGGGGCCAACGTCCTGACTTTC. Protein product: CASSERGSGANVLTF.

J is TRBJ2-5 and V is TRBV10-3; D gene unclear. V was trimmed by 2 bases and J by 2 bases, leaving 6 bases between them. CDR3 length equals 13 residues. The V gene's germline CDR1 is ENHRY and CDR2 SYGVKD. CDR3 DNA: TGTGCCATCAGTGAGCCCCAACAAGAGACCCAGTACTTC. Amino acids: CAISEPQQETQYF.